This record concerns one T cell receptor beta chain sequence. The data originate from a study of blood T cell repertoires in COVID-19. Patients at the Seattle site were enrolled during active infection and followed longitudinally. Germline assignment: CDR1 KGHSH and CDR2 LQKENI. The V gene end was trimmed by 2 bases and the J gene end by 9 bases; junction bases not matched to a gene: 8. The CDR3 is made up of 14 amino acids. Per the original data handling: Estimation of nucleated cell counts was performed using reference gene primer amplification. Assay used: immunoSEQ multiplex PCR; TCRdb lists only in-frame clones, some missing. D and trimming were read from the DNA, whereas the V and J calls and clone size are those reported in that table. The data hold approximately 500,000 clones, with 89% observed a single time.

This TCR derives from a man aged 18 to 29 with COVID-19, enrolled during active disease. The sample was peripheral blood. The chain links TRBV18 to TRBJ1-1; 8 positions agree with TRBD1. CDR3 protein: CASSPTGQEVKAFF. The CDR3 region has the DNA TGTGCCAGCTCACCAACGGGACAGGAGGTTAAAGCTTTCTTT.